This passage covers 20 T cell receptor beta chains from one sample sequenced in a study of blood T cell repertoires in COVID-19. Assay: immunoSEQ multiplex PCR; the TCRdb copy retains only in-frame clones and omits some. The top ten clones hold 3% to 4.5% of a sample with roughly 200,000 clones, 70% to 90% of them seen once. Sequenced material: PBMCs or T cells enriched from blood (not recorded which). The receptors here all came from a middle-aged woman with acute COVID-19.

The rearrangement joins TRBV13 to TRBJ1-1, with D unclear. V gave up 0 bases and J gave up 0 bases, with 20 bases separating them. Germline V gene data show CDR1 as PRHDT and CDR2 as FYEKMQ (reference sequence). The CDR3 spans 19 residues. CDR3 sequence (DNA): TGTGCCAGCAGCTTAGGCCGTGGTTTCACAGAAGAGATGAACACTGAAGCTTTCTTT. Translated: CASSLGRGFTEEMNTEAFF.

This sequence joins TRBV5-4 and TRBJ1-3, with 8 bases fitting TRBD1. This CDR3 spans 15 amino acids. Trimming took 1 base from V and 3 from J; bases not matched to a gene: 3. The germline V gene encodes CDR1 SGHNT and CDR2 YYREEE (reference sequence). CDR3: CASSLQGAHGNTIYF. The CDR3 DNA sequence: TGTGCCAGCAGCTTGCAGGGGGCTCATGGAAACACCATATATTTT.

The V and J genes are TRBV19 and TRBJ1-1, with TRBD1 matching 12 bases. Trimming took 5 bases from V and 3 from J; bases not matched to a gene: 7. Germline V CDR1 and CDR2: LNHDA, SQIVND (reference sequence). The CDR3 sequence is 16 residues long. The CDR3 reads CASSARDRGLDTEAFF. CDR3 sequence (DNA): TGTGCCAGTAGTGCCCGGGACAGGGGGCTAGACACTGAAGCTTTCTTT.

The V and J genes are TRBV25-1 and TRBJ1-2; maybe TRBD1 (5 bases). Germline loops: CDR1 MGHDK, CDR2 SYGVNS. The CDR3 extends over 12 amino acids. Trimming cost V 2 bases and J 8 bases, with 9 bases left between them. CDR3 DNA: TGTGCCAGCAGTGAAAGCAGGGAAGGCTACACCTTC. Protein product: CASSESREGYTF.

This chain links TRBV5-6 with TRBJ2-7; D is possibly TRBD2 (6 bases). V was pared by 2 bases and J by 5 bases, with 11 bases between. Germline CDR1 and CDR2: SGHDT and YYEEEE. The CDR3 has 13 amino acids. The DNA for the CDR3 is TGTGCCAGCAGCTTAGACGGCGGGGACGAGCAGTACTTC. Amino acids: CASSLDGGDEQYF.

This clone has just one count. The CDR3 sequence: CASRRHQDSPLHF. In nucleotides, the CDR3 is TGTGCCAGTAGACGACATCAGGATTCACCCCTCCACTTT. V gene TRBV19 combines with J gene TRBJ1-6, with unresolved D. The CDR3 sequence is 13 residues long. CDR1 and CDR2 from the germline V gene are LNHDA and SQIVND (reference sequence). V lost 6 bases and J lost 8, with 11 bases in between.

In DNA form, the CDR3 reads TGTGCCAGCAGCTTAACCCAGGGGGACTATGGCTACACCTTC. Its translation is CASSLTQGDYGYTF. This rearrangement joins TRBV7-2 to TRBJ1-2; TRBD1 matches at 7 bases. Germline lookup yields CDR1 SGHTA and CDR2 FQGNSA. Germline trimming cut 2 bases from V and 3 bases from J; bases unmatched to any gene: 3. CDR3 length equals 14 residues.

This clone was seen more than once but under ten times. The chain carries TRBV6-1 and TRBJ1-6, with D possibly matching TRBD1 (5 bases). Per the germline V gene, CDR1 is MNHNS and CDR2 is SASEGT. V was shortened by 0 bases and J by 7 bases, with 10 bases between the two germline ends. The CDR3 extends over 15 amino acids. For the CDR3, the DNA is TGTGCCAGCAGTGAAGCGTCAGGGAAGAATTCACCCCTCCACTTT. It codes for CASSEASGKNSPLHF.

The chain carries TRBV5-5 and TRBJ1-1; 7 bases are a match to TRBD1. Germline V lookup: CDR1 SGHKS, CDR2 YYEKEE (reference sequence). This CDR3 comprises 15 residues. Losses at the gene ends were 5 bases for V and 3 bases for J; bases not matched to a gene: 10. As DNA, the CDR3 is TGTGCCAGCAGGGCCAACAGGGGCGGGTACACTGAAGCTTTCTTT. Translating gives CASRANRGGYTEAFF.

The rearrangement links TRBV23-1 to TRBJ1-6; 9 bases agree with TRBD1. TRBV23-1 is classed as an ORF, of uncertain function. The CDR3 runs 16 residues. V lost 0 bases, J lost 10 bases, and 7 bases stayed unmatched. Written as DNA, the CDR3 is TGCGCCAGCAGTCAATCTGACAGGGGGAGAATCTCACCCCTCCACTTT. Translation: CASSQSDRGRISPLHF.

J is TRBJ2-1 and V is TRBV28; possibly TRBD1 for D (5 bases). Trimming took off 4 bases at V and 8 bases at J, with 15 bases between the two ends. Looked up from germline, CDR1 is MDHEN and CDR2 is SYDVKM. The CDR3 covers 14 residues. The CDR3 sequence: CASSSRDRWDEQFF. The DNA of the CDR3 is TGTGCCAGCAGTTCCCGCGACAGATGGGATGAGCAGTTCTTC.

The rearrangement joins TRBV27 to TRBJ2-1, with D maybe TRBD2 (5 bases). The CDR3 is 11 amino acids. Per the germline V gene, CDR1 is MNHEY and CDR2 is SMNVEV (reference sequence). Trimming took off 3 bases at V and 14 bases at J, with 11 bases between the two ends. CDR3 residues: CASSFFGVKFF. CDR3 nucleotide sequence: TGTGCCAGCAGTTTTTTCGGGGTTAAGTTCTTC.

This chain joins TRBV29-1 and TRBJ2-7, with 8 bases matching TRBD1. The germline V gene has CDR1 SQVTM and CDR2 ANQGSEA. CDR3 size: 12 residues. After removal of 6 bases from V and 5 bases from J, the junction contained 6 bases not matched to a gene. The chain's CDR3 is CSVKEQGDEQYV. The DNA of the CDR3 is TGCAGCGTGAAAGAACAGGGGGACGAGCAGTACGTC.

This clone has more than one count but fewer than ten. J is TRBJ1-2 and V is TRBV6-2 or TRBV6-3; D unclear. The CDR3 is made up of 13 amino acids. CDR1 is MNHEY, CDR2 SVGEGT, per germline. The V and J ends lost 2 bases and 9 bases respectively, with 13 bases between them. In nucleotides, the CDR3 is TGTGCCAGCAGTTACAGCCTGCTCCTGAGCTACACCTTC. Its protein is CASSYSLLLSYTF.

This clone was observed a few times. CDR3 region: CASSSAGTGDSPLHF. CDR3 nucleotides: TGTGCCAGCAGCTCAGCCGGGACAGGGGATTCACCCCTCCACTTT. V is TRBV6-2 or TRBV6-3 and J is TRBJ1-6, with 10 positions matching TRBD1. V trimming: 6 bases; J trimming: 8 bases; junction bases outside the gene matches: 7. The CDR3 is made up of 15 amino acids. Germline V gene lookup returns CDR1 MNHEY and CDR2 SVGEGT.

The CDR3 protein is CASSPHRASRGGYTF. CDR3 in DNA: TGTGCCAGCAGCCCCCATCGAGCGAGTCGGGGTGGCTACACCTTC. This chain joins TRBV7-3 and TRBJ1-2; D is unclear. Germline CDR1 and CDR2: SGHTA and FQGTGA. V lost 5 bases, J lost 7 bases, and 20 bases lay in between. This CDR3 has 15 residues.

This clone came up once. The chain has TRBV2 and TRBJ2-1, with D possibly TRBD2 on 6 matching bases. Germline CDR1 and CDR2: SNHLY and FYNNEI. CDR3 length equals 15 residues. The germline V and J ends were trimmed by 4 bases and 0 bases, with 10 bases remaining between them. CDR3 sequence: CASSGDSPSYNEQFF. The DNA of the CDR3 is TGTGCCAGCAGTGGGGACTCCCCCTCCTACAATGAGCAGTTCTTC. The whole variable domain, filled in from reference TRBV2 and TRBJ2-1, reads EPEVTQTPSHQVTQMGQEVILRCVPISNHLYFYWYRQILGQKVEFLVSFYNNEISEKSEIFDDQFSVERPDGSNFTLKIRSTKLEDSAMYFCASSGDSPSYNEQFFGPGTRLTVL.

The J gene is TRBJ2-7, the V gene TRBV19, with 8 bases identical to TRBD1. The germline CDR1 and CDR2 sequences are LNHDA and SQIVND (reference sequence). The CDR3 has 15 residues. V trimming: 3 bases; J trimming: 2 bases; junction bases outside the gene matches: 6. The CDR3 protein is CASSIVQGAPYEQYF. CDR3 DNA: TGTGCCAGTAGTATTGTGCAGGGGGCCCCCTACGAGCAGTACTTC.

The chain uses TRBV27 and TRBJ1-1, with D perhaps matching TRBD1 (6 bases). This CDR3 region has 16 residues. V was trimmed by 1 base and J by 0 bases, leaving 12 bases between them. Germline lookup yields CDR1 MNHEY and CDR2 SMNVEV (reference sequence). CDR3 in DNA: TGTGCCAGCAGTTTATGGGGACACCTGATGAACACTGAAGCTTTCTTT. Translation gives CASSLWGHLMNTEAFF.

This chain uses TRBV6-1 with TRBJ2-1; D ambiguous. Germline lookup yields CDR1 MNHNS and CDR2 SASEGT. The CDR3 contains 15 residues. The V and J ends lost 1 base and 1 base respectively, with 8 bases between them. The CDR3 sequence: CASSEVGWSYNEQFF. The CDR3 DNA sequence: TGTGCCAGCAGTGAAGTCGGTTGGTCCTACAATGAGCAGTTCTTC.